Each of the 15 T cell receptor beta chains below was sequenced from the same sample in a study of T-cell reconstitution after alpha-beta-depleted transplantation in children. For TCRbeta, the library was prepared with unique molecular identifiers. MiXCR was run by TCRdb on the PCR reads, yielding one entry per CDR3 protein. The sample carries about 360,000 distinct CDR3 sequences, 13% recorded once. The sequences come from PBMCs, collected from the stem cell graft. Source of these receptors: a human donor who donated a stem cell graft to a child with Fanconi anemia.

The chain recombines TRBV4-3 with TRBJ2-1, with 9 bases matching TRBD1. The CDR3 runs to 16 residues. Germline V gene sequence: CDR1 LGHNA, CDR2 YSLEER. The J segment lost 6 bases and the V segment lost 4 bases, leaving 10 bases of the junction unmatched. The CDR3 here is CASSRTGGAFSNEQFF. DNA for the CDR3: TGCGCCAGCAGCCGAACAGGGGGCGCTTTCAGCAATGAGCAGTTCTTC.

The V gene is TRBV7-9, the J gene TRBJ2-1; 9 bases map to TRBD1. Germline V gene data show CDR1 as SEHNR and CDR2 as FQNEAQ (reference sequence). This CDR3 has 15 amino acids. J was trimmed by 6 bases and V by 1 base; bases with no gene match: 4. CDR3 in amino acids: CASSLVGTGSNEQFF. For the CDR3, the DNA is TGTGCCAGCAGCTTAGTTGGGACAGGGTCCAATGAGCAGTTCTTC.

This clonotype was found many times. This sequence joins TRBV5-1 and TRBJ1-2; the D gene is possibly TRBD1 (6 bases). Trimming shortened V by 1 base and J by 1 base, and 14 bases separated the two germline ends. Germline lookup yields CDR1 SGHRS and CDR2 YFSETQ. The CDR3 length is 16 residues. The CDR3: CASSLSGTHLNYGYTF. The CDR3 bases are TGCGCCAGCAGCTTGTCCGGGACACACCTTAACTATGGCTACACCTTC. Variable domain in full (rest from reference TRBV5-1 and TRBJ1-2): KAGVTQTPRYLIKTRGQQVTLSCSPISGHRSVSWYQQTPGQGLQFLFEYFSETQRNKGNFPGRFSGRQFSNSRSEMNVSTLELGDSALYLCASSLSGTHLNYGYTFGSGTRLTVV.

This clonotype was seen a few times. The chain is built from TRBV27 and TRBJ2-7; the match to TRBD1 covers 8 bases. Germline lookup yields CDR1 MNHEY and CDR2 SMNVEV (reference sequence). CDR3 length equals 15 residues. V dropped 4 bases and J dropped 0; count of bases not matched to a gene: 5. Written as DNA, the CDR3 is TGTGCCAGCAGTTACCTGGACAGGGTCTCCTACGAGCAGTACGTC. Its protein is CASSYLDRVSYEQYV.

This sequence joins TRBV14 and TRBJ2-2; TRBD2 is a possible D gene (5 bases). The CDR3 totals 13 residues. CDR1 SGHDN and CDR2 FVKESK come from the germline V gene. The V and J ends lost 4 bases and 7 bases respectively, with 10 bases between them. The CDR3 protein is CASSRIRGGELFF. The CDR3 region has the DNA TGTGCCAGCAGCCGGATCCGGGGCGGGGAGCTGTTTTTT.

This clonotype was seen only a few times. The V gene is TRBV29-1, the J gene TRBJ1-1, with a weak D call TRBD1 (5 bases). The CDR3 runs to 11 residues. Deletions cut 7 bases from V and 4 bases from J, with 10 bases between. CDR1 and CDR2 (germline): SQVTM, ANQGSEA. CDR3 sequence (DNA): TGCAGCGACGGGACGACCACTGAAGCTTTCTTT. Translated, it gives CSDGTTTEAFF.

This clonotype occurred many times. The rearrangement uses TRBV9 and TRBJ2-6, with a tentative D call TRBD1 (6 bases). Looked up from germline, CDR1 is SGDLS and CDR2 is YYNGEE. Trimming took 4 bases from V and 0 from J, leaving 14 bases between them. The CDR3 is made up of 17 amino acids. CDR3 protein: CASSYRVTSSGANVLTF. The CDR3, as DNA: TGTGCCAGCAGCTACAGGGTTACAAGCTCTGGGGCCAACGTCCTGACTTTC.

This clonotype came up a few times. V is TRBV15 and J is TRBJ1-4; 7 positions agree with TRBD1. This CDR3 comprises 17 residues. Germline V gene data show CDR1 as LNHNV and CDR2 as YYDKDF (reference sequence). With V trimmed by 2 bases and J by 8 bases, 14 bases remained unmatched. In DNA, the CDR3 is TGTGCCACCAGCAGAATCCCGACAGGGAAGGACGGAGAAAAACTGTTTTTT. Translated: CATSRIPTGKDGEKLFF.

This sequence joins TRBV12-3 or TRBV12-4 and TRBJ1-2, with TRBD1 identical over 7 bases. This CDR3 comprises 12 residues. V lost 6 bases and J lost 6; bases outside the gene matches: 4. The CDR3 spells CASRPGQNGYTF. The DNA of the CDR3 is TGTGCCAGCAGACCGGGACAGAATGGCTACACCTTC.

J is TRBJ2-2 and V is TRBV12-3 or TRBV12-4, with TRBD2 as a possible D gene (6 bases). This CDR3 is built from 18 residues. V was clipped by 4 bases and J by 3 bases, with 21 bases between them. CDR3 coding DNA: TGTGCCAGCAGTTGGTCGGGTGTTCTTTCGGGGGACACCGGGGAGCTGTTTTTT. Translating gives CASSWSGVLSGDTGELFF.

This clonotype was found many times. This rearrangement joins TRBV20-1 to TRBJ1-1; no clear D. The germline CDR1 and CDR2 sequences are DFQATT and SNEGSKA (reference sequence). The V and J ends lost 4 bases and 1 base respectively, with 10 bases between them. The CDR3 loop spans 13 amino acids. CDR3 nucleotide sequence: TGCAGTGCTACGAAGGCACAGAACACTGAAGCTTTCTTT. Translating gives CSATKAQNTEAFF.

This clonotype has a count of ten or more. V is TRBV2 and J is TRBJ1-3; D possibly corresponds to TRBD1 (5 bases). The CDR3 spans 13 residues. Trimming cost V 5 bases and J 5 bases, with 10 bases left between them. Germline values: CDR1 SNHLY, CDR2 FYNNEI. The CDR3 loop reads CASSTSGRNTIYF. The CDR3 DNA sequence: TGTGCCAGCAGTACATCAGGGCGAAACACCATATATTTT.

This clonotype was seen only a few times. The genes are TRBV6-1 and TRBJ1-1, with 7 bases matching TRBD1. The V gene's germline CDR1 is MNHNS and CDR2 SASEGT. This CDR3 is 15 amino acids long. V trimming: 6 bases; J trimming: 0 bases; junction bases outside the gene matches: 7. The CDR3 coding sequence is TGTGCCAGCAGGCGGGACAGAGGCTTGAACACTGAAGCTTTCTTT. It codes for CASRRDRGLNTEAFF.

CDR3 amino acids: CASSRTAPSSYNEQFF. CDR3 in DNA: TGTGCCAGCAGCAGGACAGCCCCGAGCTCCTACAATGAGCAGTTCTTC. V gene TRBV9 combines with J gene TRBJ2-1, with D possibly matching TRBD1 (6 bases). The CDR3 contains 16 residues. The germline gives CDR1 SGDLS, CDR2 YYNGEE. Trimming stripped 4 bases from V and 0 bases from J, with 14 bases between.

There are a few counts of this clonotype. V usage is TRBV20-1 and J usage is TRBJ2-3, with 14 bases identical to TRBD2. The CDR3 is 15 residues long. With 7 bases clipped from V and 4 bases from J, the junction kept 7 bases outside the gene matches. Germline-derived CDR1 and CDR2 are DFQATT and SNEGSKA (reference sequence). CDR3 DNA sequence: TGCAGTGTCCTGTTGACTAGCGGGGGGGCAGATACGCAGTATTTT. Translating gives CSVLLTSGGADTQYF.